A single sample gave rise to the 29 T cell receptor beta chains below, sequenced in a study of shared clonotypes between healthy human individuals. Naivety among CD8 cells was defined by CD45RO negativity and positive CCR7 selection, thereby excluding terminally differentiated effector memory CD45RA+ cells. Generated by immunoSEQ multiplex PCR, the TCRdb table keeps only in-frame clones and is missing some. Of approximately 1.9 million clones in the sample, roughly 95% were seen once. Material for sequencing was naive CD8+ T cells from PBMCs. All receptors come from a man between 18 and 29 years old in good health. Some clones in this sample may be carry-over from other donors' samples.

The chain carries TRBV5-1 and TRBJ2-7; the D gene is possibly TRBD1 (5 bases). The CDR3 is 13 amino acids. Trimming stripped 4 bases from V and 5 bases from J, with 13 bases between. In germline, CDR1 is SGHRS, CDR2 YFSETQ. The CDR3 loop reads CASSLGVGDEQYF. CDR3 DNA: TGCGCCAGCAGCCTAGGGGTTGGCGACGAGCAGTACTTC.

This rearrangement joins TRBV7-2 to TRBJ1-5; a weak D match, TRBD1 (5 bases). Germline values: CDR1 SGHTA, CDR2 FQGNSA. The CDR3 runs 15 residues. V lost 5 bases and J lost 0, with 11 bases in between. CDR3 amino acids: CASSLTALSNQPQHF. The DNA for the CDR3 is TGTGCCAGCAGCCTGACAGCGCTTAGCAATCAGCCCCAGCATTTT.

The chain combines TRBV10-3 with TRBJ1-2; D is perhaps TRBD1 (6 bases). V lost 2 bases and J lost 12, with 13 bases in between. The CDR3 is made up of 12 amino acids. Germline V gives CDR1 ENHRY, CDR2 SYGVKD. CDR3 bases: TGTGCCATCAGTGAGCCGACAGGACTCCACACCTTC. The encoded protein is CAISEPTGLHTF.

This clone has a handful of counts. The V and J genes are TRBV2 and TRBJ2-2; 7 bases map to TRBD1. Germline CDR1 is SNHLY and CDR2 is FYNNEI. The ends lost 3 bases at V and 4 bases at J; junction bases unmatched: 5. There are 15 residues in the CDR3. The CDR3 region is CASSETTGITGELFF. CDR3 nucleotide sequence: TGTGCCAGCAGTGAGACGACAGGGATCACCGGGGAGCTGTTTTTT.

This clone has just a few counts. The gene calls are TRBV6-1 and TRBJ1-4; no clear D. V was cut by 3 bases and J by 8 bases, with 16 bases left in between. CDR1 is MNHNS and CDR2 is SASEGT in the germline V gene. The CDR3 covers 15 residues. The CDR3 DNA sequence: TGTGCCAGCAGTGACTGGCCATCAAACGGCGAAAAACTGTTTTTT. Translated, it gives CASSDWPSNGEKLFF.

Comment on this clone: Other DNA sequences within the sample encode an identical CDR3. V gene TRBV29-1 combines with J gene TRBJ1-3; D might be TRBD1 (5 bases). Germline V gene lookup returns CDR1 SQVTM and CDR2 ANQGSEA. The length of the CDR3 is 14 residues. Between the trimmed V and J ends, which lost 3 bases and 0 bases, there was a span of 9 bases. CDR3 amino acids: CSVDGTDSGNTIYF. The CDR3 region has the DNA TGCAGCGTTGATGGGACCGACTCTGGAAACACCATATATTTT. Combining the CDR3 with reference TRBV29-1 and TRBJ1-3 gives the whole variable domain SAVISQKPSRDICQRGTSLTIQCQVDSQVTMMFWYRQQPGQSLTLIATANQGSEATYESGFVIDKFPISRPNLTFSTLTVSNMSPEDSSIYLCSVDGTDSGNTIYFGEGSWLTVV.

CDR3 sequence (DNA): TGCGCCAGCAGCCTGGAAGGTCCGGGTTTCAGCCTGCCGGGGGAGGACTATGGCTACACCTTC. This codes for CASSLEGPGFSLPGEDYGYTF. The chain recombines TRBV5-1 with TRBJ1-2, with D perhaps TRBD1 (5 bases). The CDR3 runs to 21 residues. Per the germline V gene, CDR1 is SGHRS and CDR2 is YFSETQ. The V end lost 4 bases, the J end lost 3 bases, and 34 bases lay between the germline ends.

In its sample, this clone was seen once. The chain has TRBV4-3 and TRBJ2-5, with D perhaps TRBD1 (6 bases). This CDR3 is 16 amino acids long. V dropped 0 bases and J dropped 7 bases, with 18 bases sitting between them. Germline V gene sequence: CDR1 LGHNA, CDR2 YSLEER. DNA of the CDR3: TGCGCCAGCAGCCAAGATCGTCAGGGACACGAATCGACCCAGTACTTC. Translated, it gives CASSQDRQGHESTQYF.

This clone was picked up one time. The chain is built from TRBV21-1 and TRBJ1-2; TRBD1, as called in the table, went unchecked against the DNA. TRBV21-1 is assigned pseudogene status. This CDR3 has 18 residues. CDR3 in DNA: TGTGCCAGCAGCAAAGCGCTAGGGGACAGGGGCTTTTTGTATGGCTACACCTTC. Translating it yields CASSKALGDRGFLYGYTF.

V usage is TRBV28 and J usage is TRBJ2-6, with D uncertain. Germline CDR1 MDHEN, CDR2 SYDVKM. There are 17 residues in the CDR3. The V end was cut by 8 bases, the J end by 0 bases, with 17 bases between. CDR3 in amino acids: CASSSSRVISGANVLTF. CDR3 coding DNA: TGTGCCAGCTCCTCTTCGAGAGTTATCTCTGGGGCCAACGTCCTGACTTTC.

The rearrangement links TRBV7-9 to TRBJ2-7; D not certain. V gave up 2 bases and J gave up 6 bases, with 17 bases separating them. The germline CDR1 and CDR2 sequences are SEHNR and FQNEAQ (reference sequence). The CDR3 sequence is 15 residues long. In nucleotides, the CDR3 is TGTGCCAGCAGCTTAAGGCGTGGAGTATTGGTCGAGCAGTACTTC. It is translated as CASSLRRGVLVEQYF.

About this clone itself: At the DNA level, this CDR3 is encoded by other sequences in the same sample as well. V gene TRBV10-3 combines with J gene TRBJ2-1, with no clear D. The CDR3 is 14 amino acids. V lost 0 bases and J 3 bases, leaving 6 bases between the germline ends. Germline V gene sequence: CDR1 ENHRY, CDR2 SYGVKD. CDR3 loop: CAISESKGYNEQFF. The CDR3 DNA sequence: TGTGCCATCAGTGAGTCAAAGGGCTACAATGAGCAGTTCTTC.

The V and J genes are TRBV27 and TRBJ1-6, with 9 bases matching TRBD1. The CDR3 covers 14 residues. V was pared by 3 bases and J by 14 bases, with 8 bases of the junction left unmatched. Germline V gene lookup returns CDR1 MNHEY and CDR2 SMNVEV (reference sequence). CDR3 in amino acids: CASSLSTGGTTLHF. The CDR3, as DNA: TGTGCCAGCAGTTTGTCAACAGGGGGCACGACCCTCCACTTT.

The chain recombines TRBV7-9 with TRBJ1-3; perhaps TRBD1 as D (5 bases). CDR1 is SEHNR, CDR2 FQNEAQ, per germline (reference sequence). The germline V and J ends were trimmed by 6 bases and 0 bases, with 18 bases remaining between them. The CDR3 sequence is 17 residues long. The CDR3 DNA follows: TGTGCCAGCAGGCCTAATTCCGGGACGGACTCTGGAAACACCATATATTTT. It encodes CASRPNSGTDSGNTIYF. The complete variable domain, with remaining parts taken from reference TRBV7-9 and TRBJ1-3, reads DTGVSQNPRHKITKRGQNVTFRCDPISEHNRLYWYRQTLGQGPEFLTYFQNEAQLEKSRLLSDRFSAERPKGSFSTLEIQRTEQGDSAMYLCASRPNSGTDSGNTIYFGEGSWLTVV.

This clone was detected once. The V and J genes are TRBV4-1 and TRBJ2-7; maybe TRBD1 (5 bases). V was shortened by 0 bases and J by 2 bases, with 14 bases between the two germline ends. Per germline, CDR1 MGHRA and CDR2 YSYEKL. This CDR3 has 16 residues. CDR3 in DNA: TGCGCCAGCAGCCAAGATGGGGCGGCTCCTCCCTACGAGCAGTACTTC. Protein: CASSQDGAAPPYEQYF.

In its sample, this clone was seen once. The chain is built from TRBV7-9 and TRBJ2-1; D unclear. The CDR3 runs to 16 residues. Trimming cost V 4 bases and J 1 base, with 14 bases left between them. Germline CDR1 SEHNR, CDR2 FQNEAQ (reference sequence). The DNA of the CDR3 is TGTGCCAGCAGCTCCTCACCCCGGGCTTCCTACAATGAGCAGTTCTTC. Its translation: CASSSSPRASYNEQFF.

Worth noting for this clone: Other DNA sequences in this sample translate to the same CDR3. The rearrangement uses TRBV6-5 and TRBJ1-1; D unclear. Trimming left V 0 bases short and J 0 bases short, with 8 bases between. Germline assignment: CDR1 MNHEY and CDR2 SVGAGI. CDR3 size: 15 residues. The CDR3 spells CASSYSRTMNTEAFF. CDR3 bases: TGTGCCAGCAGTTACTCGAGGACCATGAACACTGAAGCTTTCTTT.

The chain recombines TRBV5-6 with TRBJ2-7; the D is unclear. Trimming removed 10 bases at V and 0 bases at J, with 14 bases between. Germline lookup yields CDR1 SGHDT and CDR2 YYEEEE. This CDR3 comprises 13 residues. The CDR3 spells CARRRVPSYEQYF. As DNA, the CDR3 is TGTGCCCGCCGCCGGGTCCCCTCCTACGAGCAGTACTTC. Combining the CDR3 with reference TRBV5-6 and TRBJ2-7 gives the whole variable domain DAGVTQSPTHLIKTRGQQVTLRCSPKSGHDTVSWYQQALGQGPQFIFQYYEEEERQRGNFPDRFSGHQFPNYSSELNVNALLLGDSALYLCARRRVPSYEQYFGPGTRLTVT.

The chain recombines TRBV7-9 with TRBJ1-3; TRBD1 matches 9 bases. Germline CDR1 and CDR2: SEHNR and FQNEAQ (reference sequence). This CDR3 is 19 amino acids long. With 3 bases clipped from V and 7 bases from J, the junction kept 19 bases outside the gene matches. CDR3 DNA: TGTGCCAGCAGCTTCCCGGGACAGGGAAGGATAGTGGTCGGGAACACCATATATTTT. As protein: CASSFPGQGRIVVGNTIYF.

The chain combines TRBV5-8 with TRBJ1-5, with D tentatively TRBD1 (5 bases). V lost 10 bases and J lost 2, with 16 bases in between. The CDR3 has 14 amino acids. Germline loops: CDR1 SGHTS, CDR2 YDEGEE. The CDR3 reads CAAPAGVRNQPQHF. The DNA for the CDR3 is TGTGCCGCCCCAGCGGGGGTGCGCAATCAGCCCCAGCATTTT.

This chain uses TRBV11-2 with TRBJ2-2; no clear D. V was shortened by 3 bases and J by 8 bases, with 10 bases between the two germline ends. This CDR3 contains 13 residues. Per the germline V gene, CDR1 is SGHAT and CDR2 is FQNNGV. The CDR3 coding sequence is TGTGCCAGCAGCTTCGGACCCGGGGGGGAGCTGTTTTTT. Translation gives CASSFGPGGELFF.

V is TRBV27 and J is TRBJ1-4; the D gene is possibly TRBD1 (6 bases). Germline lookup yields CDR1 MNHEY and CDR2 SMNVEV (reference sequence). CDR3 length equals 18 residues. V shed 5 bases and J shed 3 bases, with 22 bases lying between them. The CDR3 nucleotides read TGTGCCAGCAGTAACGGGGCAGGGGCTTTTGATCCTAATGAAAAACTGTTTTTT. Amino acids: CASSNGAGAFDPNEKLFF. Combining the CDR3 with reference TRBV27 and TRBJ1-4 gives the whole variable domain EAQVTQNPRYLITVTGKKLTVTCSQNMNHEYMSWYRQDPGLGLRQIYYSMNVEVTDKGDVPEGYKVSRKEKRNFPLILESPSPNQTSLYFCASSNGAGAFDPNEKLFFGSGTQLSVL.

The V and J genes are TRBV7-9 and TRBJ1-4, with TRBD1 identical over 9 bases. CDR1 is SEHNR and CDR2 is FQNEAQ in the germline V gene (reference sequence). This CDR3 is built from 15 residues. Trimming removed 6 bases from V and 8 bases from J; junction bases left unmatched: 10. This CDR3 is CASRSSGTGSEKLFF. CDR3 sequence (DNA): TGTGCCAGCAGATCCTCCGGGACAGGGAGCGAAAAACTGTTTTTT.

The chain recombines TRBV28 with TRBJ2-1, with D possibly TRBD2 on 6 matching bases. The CDR3 spans 16 residues. Germline V lookup: CDR1 MDHEN, CDR2 SYDVKM. The V end was cut by 5 bases, the J end by 0 bases, with 14 bases between. In nucleotides, the CDR3 is TGTGCCAGCAGTACCGGGACTCTCAGCTCCTACAATGAGCAGTTCTTC. This translates into CASSTGTLSSYNEQFF.

The genes are TRBV11-2 and TRBJ2-7, with 7 bases fitting TRBD1. CDR3 length: 13 amino acids. Germline CDR1 and CDR2: SGHAT and FQNNGV. V dropped 5 bases and J dropped 7; count of bases not matched to a gene: 8. The CDR3 nucleotides are TGTGCCAGCAGCGTCGACAGGGCGGGTGAGCAGTACTTC. Protein product: CASSVDRAGEQYF.

The chain combines TRBV7-8 with TRBJ2-5; tentatively, D is TRBD1 (5 bases). The germline CDR1 and CDR2 sequences are SGHVS and FQNEAQ. The ends were cut back, 5 bases at V and 4 bases at J, with 14 bases in the middle. The CDR3 spans 14 residues. The CDR3 sequence is CASSQYQGRETQYF. In nucleotides, the CDR3 is TGTGCCAGCAGCCAATACCAGGGTAGAGAGACCCAGTACTTC.

This clone was observed a few times. This chain uses TRBV15 with TRBJ1-2, with D possibly being TRBD1 (5 bases). The CDR3 spans 16 residues. V was pared by 1 base and J by 3 bases, with 15 bases between. Germline V gene lookup returns CDR1 LNHNV and CDR2 YYDKDF (reference sequence). The CDR3: CATSRGGGGIDYGYTF. The CDR3 DNA reads as TGTGCCACCAGCAGAGGTGGGGGAGGGATCGACTATGGCTACACCTTC.

The chain joins TRBV27 to TRBJ2-1; D possibly corresponds to TRBD2 (5 bases). The CDR3 covers 15 residues. CDR1 is MNHEY, CDR2 SMNVEV, per germline (reference sequence). V lost 4 bases and J lost 3, with 13 bases in between. DNA of the CDR3: TGTGCCAGCAGTTCTTCCCGAGGGAGCTACAATGAGCAGTTCTTC. It translates to CASSSSRGSYNEQFF.

The chain has TRBV7-3 and TRBJ2-2, with D perhaps TRBD1 (6 bases). This CDR3 spans 12 amino acids. V was pared by 5 bases and J by 8 bases, with 9 bases between. Per the germline V gene, CDR1 is SGHTA and CDR2 is FQGTGA. As DNA, the CDR3 is TGTGCCAGCAGCGACAGGTCAGGGGAGCTGTTTTTT. Protein: CASSDRSGELFF.